The present T cell receptor (beta chain) was sequenced within a study of vaccination and CD4 T cells after COVID-19. As to treatment: roughly 11-day PBMC culture with coronavirus spike peptide pools or control peptides (ViraFEST assay). In the ViraFEST assay, peptide-pool expansion preceded TCR sequencing of expanded clonotypes. Researchers used the Oncomine TCR Beta short-read assay to sequence DNA from cultured CD4+ T cells. Each CDR3 protein is one row after TCRdb ran MiXCR on the PCR reads. The sample includes 15,000 to 25,000 distinct CDR3 sequences, around 53% of them seen just once. To note about this clonotype: What it recognizes is unknown.

The sequence was obtained from a human donor who had recovered from COVID-19. Material: CD4+ T cells from blood, cultured in vitro.

CDR3 sequence (DNA): TGTGCCACCAGTGAACTAGCGGGGACAGATACGCAGTATTTT. It specifies CATSELAGTDTQYF. The rearrangement links TRBV24-1 to TRBJ2-3; 10 bases map to TRBD2. Germline loops: CDR1 KGHDR, CDR2 SFDVKD. J gave up 3 bases and V 4 bases, and 0 bases lay outside the gene matches. The CDR3 is 14 residues long.